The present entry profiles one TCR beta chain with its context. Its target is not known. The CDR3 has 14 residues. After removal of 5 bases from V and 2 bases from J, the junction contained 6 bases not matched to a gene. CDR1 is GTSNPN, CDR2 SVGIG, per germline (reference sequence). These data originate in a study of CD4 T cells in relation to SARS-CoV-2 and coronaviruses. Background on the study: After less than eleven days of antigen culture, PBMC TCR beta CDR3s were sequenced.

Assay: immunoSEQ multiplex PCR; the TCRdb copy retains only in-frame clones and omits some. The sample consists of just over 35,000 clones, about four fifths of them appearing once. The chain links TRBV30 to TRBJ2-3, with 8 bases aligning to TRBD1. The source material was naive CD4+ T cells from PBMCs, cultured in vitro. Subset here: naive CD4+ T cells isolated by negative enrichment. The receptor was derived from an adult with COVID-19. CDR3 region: CAWDRDRYTDTQYF. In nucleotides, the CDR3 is TGTGCCTGGGACCGGGACAGGTACACAGATACGCAGTATTTT.